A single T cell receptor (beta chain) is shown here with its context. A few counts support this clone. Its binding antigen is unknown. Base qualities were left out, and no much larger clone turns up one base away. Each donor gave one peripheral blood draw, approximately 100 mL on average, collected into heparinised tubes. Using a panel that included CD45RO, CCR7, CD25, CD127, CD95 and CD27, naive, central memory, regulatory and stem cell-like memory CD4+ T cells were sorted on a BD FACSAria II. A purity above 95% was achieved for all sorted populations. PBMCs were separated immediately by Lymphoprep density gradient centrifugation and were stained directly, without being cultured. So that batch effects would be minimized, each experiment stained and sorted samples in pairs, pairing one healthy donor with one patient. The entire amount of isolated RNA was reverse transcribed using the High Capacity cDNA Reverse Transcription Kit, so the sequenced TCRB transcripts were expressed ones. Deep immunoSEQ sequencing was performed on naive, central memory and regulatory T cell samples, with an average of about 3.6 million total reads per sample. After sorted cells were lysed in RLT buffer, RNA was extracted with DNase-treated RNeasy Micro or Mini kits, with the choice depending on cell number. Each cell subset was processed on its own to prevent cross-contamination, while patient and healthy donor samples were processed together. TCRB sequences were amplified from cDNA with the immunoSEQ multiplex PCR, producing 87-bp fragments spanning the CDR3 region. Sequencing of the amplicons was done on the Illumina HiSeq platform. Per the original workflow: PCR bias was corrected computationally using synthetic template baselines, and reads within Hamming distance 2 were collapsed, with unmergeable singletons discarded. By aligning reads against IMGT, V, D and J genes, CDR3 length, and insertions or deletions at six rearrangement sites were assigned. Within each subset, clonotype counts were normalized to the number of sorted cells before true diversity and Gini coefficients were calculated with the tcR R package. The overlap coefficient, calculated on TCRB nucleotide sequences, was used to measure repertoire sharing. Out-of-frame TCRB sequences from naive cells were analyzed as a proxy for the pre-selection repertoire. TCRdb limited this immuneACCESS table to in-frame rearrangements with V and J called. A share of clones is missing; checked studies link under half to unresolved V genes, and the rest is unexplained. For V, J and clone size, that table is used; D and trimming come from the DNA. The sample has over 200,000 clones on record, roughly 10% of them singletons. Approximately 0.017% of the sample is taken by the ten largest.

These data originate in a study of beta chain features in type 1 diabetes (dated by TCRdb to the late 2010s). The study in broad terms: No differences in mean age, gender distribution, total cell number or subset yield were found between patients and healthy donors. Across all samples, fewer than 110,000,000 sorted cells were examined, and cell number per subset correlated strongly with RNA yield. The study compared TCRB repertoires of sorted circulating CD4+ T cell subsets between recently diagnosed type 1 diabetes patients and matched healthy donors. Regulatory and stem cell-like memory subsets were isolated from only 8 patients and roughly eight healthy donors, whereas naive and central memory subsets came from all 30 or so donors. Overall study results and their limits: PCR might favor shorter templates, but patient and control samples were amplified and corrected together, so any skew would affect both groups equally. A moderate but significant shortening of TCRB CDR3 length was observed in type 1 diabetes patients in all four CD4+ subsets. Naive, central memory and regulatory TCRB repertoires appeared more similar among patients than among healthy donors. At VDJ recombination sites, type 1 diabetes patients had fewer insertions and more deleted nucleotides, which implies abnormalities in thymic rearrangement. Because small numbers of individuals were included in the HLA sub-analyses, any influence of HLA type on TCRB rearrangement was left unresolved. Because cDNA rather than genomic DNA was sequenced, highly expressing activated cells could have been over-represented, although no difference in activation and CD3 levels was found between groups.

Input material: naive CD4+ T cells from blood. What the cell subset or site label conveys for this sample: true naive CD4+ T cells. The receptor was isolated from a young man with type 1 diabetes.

For the CDR3, the sequence is CSVGGLEGYTF. Here is the DNA: TGCAGCGTTGGCGGGCTAGAGGGCTACACCTTC. The sequence joins TRBV29-1 to TRBJ1-2; confidence is insufficient to name the D gene. Trimming takes 4 bases from V and 8 bases from J, and the germline ends sit 11 bases apart. There are 11 amino acids in the CDR3, from cysteine to phenylalanine inclusive. Here the CDR3 DNA is all that survives: 33 bases in frame from base 1. According to the germline V gene, CDR1 reads SQVTM and CDR2 reads ANQGSEA.